The 32 T cell receptor beta chains given below trace back to one sample, sequenced in a study of T-cell memory formation after mild COVID-19. Each CDR3 protein is one row after TCRdb ran MiXCR on the 5' RACE reads. The sample consists of fewer than 700,000 distinct CDR3 sequences, more than 15% of them appearing once. The source material was PBMCs or a T cell subset sorted from them (not recorded which). Receptors originate from an adult woman who had mild COVID-19 (a few samples of this study predate the infection). Cell type and time point are not known.

The chain links TRBV6-6 to TRBJ2-5; tentatively, D is TRBD1 (5 bases). The CDR3 is 14 amino acids. V was cut by 3 bases and J by 2 bases, with 10 bases left in between. Germline V gene sequence: CDR1 MNHNY, CDR2 SVGAGI (reference sequence). The CDR3 bases are TGTGCCAGCAGTTATCGGGCAGGGCAAGAGACCCAGTACTTC. The encoded protein is CASSYRAGQETQYF.

The chain combines TRBV6-1 with TRBJ2-3, with D tentatively TRBD2 (5 bases). The germline V gene has CDR1 MNHNS and CDR2 SASEGT. Trimming stripped 8 bases from V and 2 bases from J, with 17 bases between. This CDR3 spans 15 amino acids. The DNA for the CDR3 is TGTGCCAGCGGGTCTAGCAATACGCTCACAGATACGCAGTATTTT. As protein: CASGSSNTLTDTQYF.

The rearrangement links TRBV25-1 to TRBJ1-5, with D unclear. Deletions cut 3 bases from V and 7 bases from J, with 7 bases between. The length of the CDR3 is 12 residues. Germline CDR1 and CDR2: MGHDK and SYGVNS. This CDR3 is CASSDRSQPQHF. In DNA form, the CDR3 reads TGTGCCAGCAGTGATAGGTCCCAGCCCCAGCATTTT.

This clonotype was detected a few times. V and J are TRBV5-1 and TRBJ2-2; either TRBD1 or TRBD2 may fit D (5 bases each). Germline V gene sequence: CDR1 SGHRS, CDR2 YFSETQ. This CDR3 is 16 amino acids long. V was clipped by 0 bases and J by 3 bases, with 12 bases between them. Here the CDR3 reads CASSLEGEPDTGELFF. Here the CDR3 DNA reads TGCGCCAGCAGCTTGGAAGGGGAGCCGGACACCGGGGAGCTGTTTTTT.

This clonotype was recorded a few times. V and J are TRBV7-2 and TRBJ1-4; maybe TRBD1 (5 bases). V lost 5 bases, J lost 2 bases, and 12 bases lay in between. The CDR3 consists of 15 residues. Germline CDR1 is SGHTA and CDR2 is FQGNSA. DNA for the CDR3: TGTGCCAGCAGCGCGCAGGGTTTTACTAATGAAAAACTGTTTTTT. This encodes CASSAQGFTNEKLFF.

About this clonotype: The junction departs from the called germline gene at one end, perhaps through a read error. This rearrangement joins TRBV7-6 to TRBJ1-1; D remains unclear. The length of the CDR3 is 14 residues. From germline, CDR1 is SGHVS and CDR2 FNYEAQ. In DNA, the CDR3 is TGTGCCGGCAGCTCCGGTGGGGTTGTCACTGAAGCTTTCTTT. Translating gives CAGSSGGVVTEAFF.

The chain links TRBV11-2 to TRBJ2-1, with TRBD2 matching 10 bases. Germline CDR1 is SGHAT and CDR2 is FQNNGV. The CDR3 totals 15 residues. After removal of 5 bases from V and 9 bases from J, the junction contained 10 bases not matched to a gene. CDR3 coding DNA: TGTGCCAGCAGCCAGACTAGCGGGTATATGGGTGAGCAGTTCTTC. As protein: CASSQTSGYMGEQFF.

The table lists this clonotype with a few counts. The chain uses TRBV6-6 and TRBJ2-7; D is possibly TRBD2 (5 bases). V was cut by 2 bases and J by 2 bases, with 13 bases left in between. CDR3 length: 15 amino acids. Germline lookup yields CDR1 MNHNY and CDR2 SVGAGI (reference sequence). The CDR3 region has the DNA TGTGCCAGCAGTTACAAGGTTAGCGAAACCTACGAGCAGTACTTC. Amino acid sequence: CASSYKVSETYEQYF.

This clonotype showed up just a few times. The V and J genes are TRBV7-9 and TRBJ1-5; possibly TRBD1 for D (6 bases). V was pared by 5 bases and J by 6 bases, with 14 bases between. The CDR3 loop spans 14 amino acids. The germline CDR1 and CDR2 sequences are SEHNR and FQNEAQ (reference sequence). Here the CDR3 reads CASSLSDSPQPQHF. The CDR3 DNA reads TGTGCCAGCAGCCTATCGGACAGTCCTCAGCCCCAGCATTTT.

This clonotype came up many times. The chain has TRBV12-3 or TRBV12-4 and TRBJ2-2, with D possibly matching TRBD2 (5 bases). The V and J ends lost 4 bases and 0 bases respectively, with 9 bases between them. The CDR3 spans 15 residues. CDR3 in DNA: TGTGCCAGCAGTTCGGACGGGACGAACACCGGGGAGCTGTTTTTT. Protein sequence: CASSSDGTNTGELFF.

The chain carries TRBV30 and TRBJ2-2, with unresolved D. Germline assignment: CDR1 GTSNPN and CDR2 SVGIG (reference sequence). This CDR3 comprises 12 residues. V lost 2 bases and J 6 bases, leaving 7 bases between the germline ends. CDR3 loop: CAWSSGAGELFF. The CDR3 DNA reads TGTGCCTGGAGTAGTGGTGCCGGGGAGCTGTTTTTT.

This clonotype was picked up a small number of times. V gene TRBV27 combines with J gene TRBJ2-5; TRBD1 is a possible D gene (6 bases). Trimming took 6 bases from V and 2 from J, leaving 13 bases between them. Germline V gene sequence: CDR1 MNHEY, CDR2 SMNVEV (reference sequence). There are 14 residues in the CDR3. CDR3 region: CASSLLDRQETQYF. Here the CDR3 DNA reads TGTGCCAGCAGCCTTTTGGACAGACAAGAGACCCAGTACTTC.

This rearrangement joins TRBV9 to TRBJ2-7, with 14 bases fitting TRBD2. CDR1 is SGDLS, CDR2 YYNGEE, per germline. J was trimmed by 5 bases and V by 4 bases; bases with no gene match: 8. CDR3 length: 16 residues. CDR3: CASSPGLAGGYNEQYF. The CDR3 coding sequence is TGTGCCAGCAGCCCTGGACTAGCGGGGGGTTATAACGAGCAGTACTTC.

This clonotype has a handful of counts. The rearrangement joins TRBV11-3 to TRBJ2-4; TRBD1 matches 8 bases. There are 17 residues in the CDR3. CDR1 SGHNT and CDR2 YENEEA come from the germline V gene. Trimming took 1 base from V and 5 from J; bases not matched to a gene: 10. CDR3 amino acids: CASSLGRGQEQENIQYF. CDR3 DNA sequence: TGTGCCAGCAGCTTAGGCAGGGGACAGGAGCAGGAAAACATTCAGTACTTC.

CDR3: CASSEGLAESTDTQYF. The CDR3 DNA is TGTGCCAGCAGTGAAGGTCTAGCGGAGAGCACAGATACGCAGTATTTT. This chain connects TRBV2 to TRBJ2-3; 7 nucleotides align to TRBD2. J gave up 0 bases and V 1 base, and 4 bases lay outside the gene matches. Germline assignment: CDR1 SNHLY and CDR2 FYNNEI. The length of the CDR3 is 16 residues.

V gene TRBV4-1 combines with J gene TRBJ2-7; a possible D gene is TRBD2 (5 bases). V was clipped by 1 base and J by 0 bases, with 7 bases between them. Germline CDR1 reads MGHRA; CDR2 reads YSYEKL. There are 14 residues in the CDR3. The chain's CDR3 is CASSQGGSSYEQYF. CDR3 DNA: TGCGCCAGCAGCCAAGGAGGGAGCTCCTACGAGCAGTACTTC.

This clonotype was counted a few times. This chain links TRBV27 with TRBJ2-1, with 7 bases aligning to TRBD1. Looked up from germline, CDR1 is MNHEY and CDR2 is SMNVEV (reference sequence). Unmatched junction bases numbered 8, after V lost 3 bases and J lost 0 bases. The CDR3 consists of 17 residues. The DNA for the CDR3 is TGTGCCAGCAGTTTTTACAGGGGTCTTAACTCCTACAATGAGCAGTTCTTC. It translates to CASSFYRGLNSYNEQFF.

This chain links TRBV2 with TRBJ2-1; the D is unclear. The germline CDR1 and CDR2 sequences are SNHLY and FYNNEI. The CDR3 contains 13 residues. V dropped 7 bases and J dropped 7 bases, with 14 bases sitting between them. In nucleotides, the CDR3 is TGTGCCAGCACTCCTCTCTCCAATAATGAGCAGTTCTTC. This gives the protein CASTPLSNNEQFF.

This rearrangement joins TRBV9 to TRBJ2-3; D gene ambiguous. Germline CDR1 SGDLS, CDR2 YYNGEE. V was trimmed by 4 bases and J by 2 bases, leaving 20 bases between them. The CDR3 length is 17 residues. CDR3 bases: TGTGCCAGCAGCCCCCTTGGCCTGTTGAGCTCCACAGATACGCAGTATTTT. As protein: CASSPLGLLSSTDTQYF.

The rearrangement uses TRBV2 and TRBJ2-5; 11 nucleotides match TRBD1. The CDR3 sequence is 15 residues long. The germline gives CDR1 SNHLY, CDR2 FYNNEI. Unmatched junction bases numbered 6, after V lost 5 bases and J lost 4 bases. The CDR3 sequence: CASSSGQGARETQYF. Written as DNA, the CDR3 is TGTGCCAGCAGTTCTGGACAGGGGGCGCGAGAGACCCAGTACTTC.

This clonotype was recorded a few times. V usage is TRBV7-6 and J usage is TRBJ1-3, with D uncertain. Germline-derived CDR1 and CDR2 are SGHVS and FNYEAQ. This CDR3 has 16 amino acids. Trimming took 5 bases from V and 0 from J, leaving 14 bases between them. CDR3 amino acids: CASSQILRDSGNTIYF. In DNA, the CDR3 is TGTGCCAGCAGCCAGATTCTACGGGACTCTGGAAACACCATATATTTT. The whole variable domain, remainder taken from reference TRBV7-6 and TRBJ1-3, is GAGVSQSPRYKVTKRGQDVALRCDPISGHVSLYWYRQALGQGPEFLTYFNYEAQQDKSGLPNDRFSAERPEGSISTLTIQRTEQRDSAMYRCASSQILRDSGNTIYFGEGSWLTVV.

This clonotype was picked up many times. In nucleotides, the CDR3 is TGTGCCAGCAGTTTAGGGACGCGGAACACTGAAGCTTTCTTT. Protein product: CASSLGTRNTEAFF. J is TRBJ1-1 and V is TRBV12-3 or TRBV12-4; D not certain. This CDR3 has 14 amino acids. V shed 1 base and J shed 1 base, with 7 bases lying between them.

The chain recombines TRBV9 with TRBJ2-1; D not resolved. The CDR3 length is 12 residues. Trimming took 0 bases from V and 8 from J, leaving 6 bases between them. Germline assignment: CDR1 SGDLS and CDR2 YYNGEE. The CDR3 nucleotides read TGTGCCAGCAGCGTAGGGGTTGATGAGCAGTTCTTC. This codes for CASSVGVDEQFF.

This clonotype was seen repeatedly, ten times or more. The V call is TRBV12-3 or TRBV12-4, the J call TRBJ1-5; D gene unclear. V shed 1 base and J shed 5 bases, with 6 bases lying between them. The CDR3 sequence is 13 residues long. The CDR3 region has the DNA TGTGCCAGCAGTTTAGGTATCGATCAGCCCCAGCATTTT. Protein: CASSLGIDQPQHF.

This clonotype came up a few times. J is TRBJ1-6 and V is TRBV6-1; 9 bases match TRBD1. V shed 6 bases, J shed 9 bases, and the junction held 12 bases outside the gene matches. CDR1 and CDR2 from the germline V gene are MNHNS and SASEGT. The CDR3 loop spans 16 amino acids. For the CDR3, the DNA is TGTGCCAGCAGCCCACAGGGGGCCGTTATGGGTTCACCCCTCCACTTT. This sequence encodes CASSPQGAVMGSPLHF.

The V and J genes are TRBV11-2 and TRBJ2-5, with 10 bases that match TRBD2. V lost 0 bases to trimming and J lost 2 bases; unmatched junction nucleotides: 9. CDR3 length: 18 amino acids. The germline gives CDR1 SGHAT, CDR2 FQNNGV. CDR3 loop: CASSLDLAGVLGQETQYF. The CDR3 nucleotides are TGTGCCAGCAGCTTAGACCTAGCGGGGGTCCTAGGGCAAGAGACCCAGTACTTC.

The chain employs TRBV4-2 and TRBJ1-2; TRBD1 is a possible D gene (6 bases). Germline loops: CDR1 LGHNA, CDR2 YNFKEQ. V gave up 0 bases and J gave up 5 bases, with 13 bases separating them. The CDR3 spans 15 residues. The DNA of the CDR3 is TGTGCCAGCAGCCAAGAAACCAGGGGAGGGTATGGCTACACCTTC. It yields the protein CASSQETRGGYGYTF.

This clonotype turned up a few times. The chain recombines TRBV5-1 with TRBJ2-1, with 9 positions matching TRBD2. CDR1 is SGHRS, CDR2 YFSETQ, per germline. J gave up 6 bases and V 5 bases, and 9 bases lay outside the gene matches. There are 15 residues in the CDR3. This CDR3 is CASSPYGTSPNEQFF. As DNA, the CDR3 is TGCGCCAGCAGTCCTTATGGGACTAGCCCCAATGAGCAGTTCTTC.

This clonotype appeared a few times. The genes are TRBV9 and TRBJ1-2; 7 nucleotides match TRBD1. Per the germline V gene, CDR1 is SGDLS and CDR2 is YYNGEE. The CDR3 totals 15 residues. The V and J ends lost 0 bases and 4 bases, in that order; junction bases with no gene match: 6. The CDR3 DNA reads as TGTGCCAGCAGCGTAGGACAGGGAAGGGGCTATGGCTACACCTTC. Translating it yields CASSVGQGRGYGYTF.

The gene calls are TRBV7-9 and TRBJ2-7, with 10 bases lining up with TRBD1. CDR1 and CDR2 (germline): SEHNR, FQNEAQ (reference sequence). The V and J ends lost 5 bases and 5 bases, in that order; junction bases with no gene match: 6. The CDR3 extends over 14 amino acids. In DNA form, the CDR3 reads TGTGCCAGCAGCCGGGGACAGGGGACCAACGAGCAGTACTTC. Protein sequence: CASSRGQGTNEQYF.

This clonotype has more than one count but fewer than ten. The CDR3 DNA reads TGTGCCATCGGGGGGGGGAACAATGAGCAGTTCTTC. The encoded protein is CAIGGGNNEQFF. This chain joins TRBV6-2 or TRBV6-3 and TRBJ2-1; 8 bases are a match to TRBD2. Per the germline V gene, CDR1 is MNHEY and CDR2 is SVGEGT. The CDR3 is made up of 12 amino acids. J gave up 5 bases and V 10 bases, and 4 bases lay outside the gene matches.

This clonotype was picked up one time. A read error may produce the germline difference seen at one junction end. The rearrangement joins TRBV2 to TRBJ2-1; D is ambiguous. The CDR3 extends over 14 amino acids. From germline, CDR1 is SNHLY and CDR2 FYNNEI. Here the CDR3 DNA reads TGTGCCAGCAGTCCGGCCAGCTCCTACAATGAGAAGTTCTTC. It yields the protein CASSPASSYNEKFF.